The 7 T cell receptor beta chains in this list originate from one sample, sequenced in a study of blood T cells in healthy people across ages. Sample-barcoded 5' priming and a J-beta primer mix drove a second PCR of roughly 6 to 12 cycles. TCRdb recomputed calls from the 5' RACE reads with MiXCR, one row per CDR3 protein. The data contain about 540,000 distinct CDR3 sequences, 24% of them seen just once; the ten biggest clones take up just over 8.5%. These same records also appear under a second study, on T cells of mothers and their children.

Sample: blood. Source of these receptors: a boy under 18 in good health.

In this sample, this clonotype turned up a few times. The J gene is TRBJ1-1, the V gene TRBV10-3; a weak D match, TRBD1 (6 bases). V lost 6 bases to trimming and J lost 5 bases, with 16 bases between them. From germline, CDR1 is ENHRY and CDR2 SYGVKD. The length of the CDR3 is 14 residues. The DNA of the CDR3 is TGTGCCATCAGCTTGACAGGACCGAGGACTGAAGCTTTCTTT. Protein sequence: CAISLTGPRTEAFF.

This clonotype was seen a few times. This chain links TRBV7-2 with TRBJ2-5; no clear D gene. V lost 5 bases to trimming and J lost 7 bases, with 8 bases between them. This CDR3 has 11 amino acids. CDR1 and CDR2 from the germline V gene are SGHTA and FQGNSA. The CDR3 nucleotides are TGTGCCAGCAGCCCCTATGGGACCCAGTACTTC. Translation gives CASSPYGTQYF. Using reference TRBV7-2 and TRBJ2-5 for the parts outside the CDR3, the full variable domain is GAGVSQSPSNKVTEKGKDVELRCDPISGHTALYWYRQSLGQGLEFLIYFQGNSAPDKSGLPSDRFSAERTGGSVSTLTIQRTQQEDSAVYLCASSPYGTQYFGPGTRLLVL.

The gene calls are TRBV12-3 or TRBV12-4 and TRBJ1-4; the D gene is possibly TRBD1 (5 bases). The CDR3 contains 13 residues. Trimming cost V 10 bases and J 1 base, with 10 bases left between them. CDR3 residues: CATRGVTNEKLFF. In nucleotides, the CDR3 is TGTGCCACCCGGGGGGTAACTAATGAAAAACTGTTTTTT.

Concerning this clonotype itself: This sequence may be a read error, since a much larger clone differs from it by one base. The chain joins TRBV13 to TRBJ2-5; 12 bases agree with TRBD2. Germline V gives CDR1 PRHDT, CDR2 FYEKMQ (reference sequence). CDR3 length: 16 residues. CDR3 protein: CASNLGQGLAGETQYF. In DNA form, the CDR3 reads TGTGCCAGCAACTTAGGCCAGGGACTAGCGGGAGAGACCCAGTACTTC.

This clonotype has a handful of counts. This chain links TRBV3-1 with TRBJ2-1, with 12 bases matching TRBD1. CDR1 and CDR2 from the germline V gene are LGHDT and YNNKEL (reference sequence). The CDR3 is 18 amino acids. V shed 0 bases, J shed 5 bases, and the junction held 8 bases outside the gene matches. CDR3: CASSQDGTGGEGDNEQFF. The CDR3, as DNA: TGTGCCAGCAGCCAAGATGGGACAGGGGGCGAGGGAGACAATGAGCAGTTCTTC.

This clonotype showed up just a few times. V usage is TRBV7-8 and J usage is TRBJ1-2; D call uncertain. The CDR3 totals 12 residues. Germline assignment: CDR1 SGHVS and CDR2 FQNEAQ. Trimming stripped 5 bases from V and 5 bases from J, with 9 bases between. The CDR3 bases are TGTGCCAGCAGCGATATATTTTATGGCTACACCTTC. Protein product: CASSDIFYGYTF.

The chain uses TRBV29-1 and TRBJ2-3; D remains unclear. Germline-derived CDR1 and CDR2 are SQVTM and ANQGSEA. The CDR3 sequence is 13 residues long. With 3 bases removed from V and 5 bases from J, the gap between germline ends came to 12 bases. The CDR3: CSVEPQDGDTQYF. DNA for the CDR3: TGCAGCGTTGAGCCTCAGGATGGAGATACGCAGTATTTT.